The 29 T cell receptor beta chains given below trace back to one sample, sequenced in a study of shared clonotypes between healthy human individuals. CD45RO-negative CD8 cells positively selected for CCR7 made up the naive population, which excluded terminally differentiated effector memory CD45RA+ cells. Assay: immunoSEQ multiplex PCR; the TCRdb copy retains only in-frame clones and omits some. The sample contains hundreds of thousands of clones, about 91% of which appear only once. Specimen: naive CD8+ T cells sorted from blood. Every receptor here comes from a man aged 25 to 40 in good health.

The chain recombines TRBV27 with TRBJ2-5; D is perhaps TRBD2 (7 bases). The germline gives CDR1 MNHEY, CDR2 SMNVEV (reference sequence). The CDR3 sequence is 15 residues long. V was clipped by 1 base and J by 5 bases, with 14 bases between them. This CDR3 is CASSLWGGEGETQYF. The CDR3 nucleotides are TGTGCCAGCAGTTTATGGGGGGGCGAGGGGGAGACCCAGTACTTC.

This clone was seen once. Other DNA sequences from this sample encode an identical CDR3 as well. The chain has TRBV19 and TRBJ1-1, with D perhaps matching TRBD1 (5 bases). This CDR3 is 13 amino acids long. Trimming took 3 bases from V and 4 from J, leaving 9 bases between them. Germline-derived CDR1 and CDR2 are LNHDA and SQIVND (reference sequence). The CDR3 DNA follows: TGTGCCAGTAGTATTGGGGGGGGCACTGAAGCTTTCTTT. Its protein is CASSIGGGTEAFF.

The V call is TRBV6-4, the J call TRBJ2-3; 8 bases agree with TRBD2. The V gene end was trimmed by 4 bases and the J gene end by 5 bases; junction bases not matched to a gene: 5. The CDR3 totals 14 residues. CDR1 and CDR2 from the germline V gene are MRHNA and SNTAGT. CDR3 bases: TGTGCCAGCAGTGCCTCAGCGGGAGAAGATACGCAGTATTTT. Translation gives CASSASAGEDTQYF.

V and J are TRBV10-1 and TRBJ2-7; TRBD1 aligns across 7 bases. This CDR3 has 17 residues. CDR1 WNHNN and CDR2 SYGVQD come from the germline V gene (reference sequence). Germline trimming cut 0 bases from V and 2 bases from J; bases unmatched to any gene: 10. As DNA, the CDR3 is TGCGCCAGCAGTGAGTCGATAGGGGACAGAATAACCTACGAGCAGTACTTC. Its protein product is CASSESIGDRITYEQYF.

Regarding this clone: Other DNA sequences from this sample encode an identical CDR3 as well. The chain links TRBV29-1 to TRBJ2-7; D is perhaps TRBD1 (5 bases). Trimming removed 2 bases from V and 1 base from J, with 9 bases in between. Germline V CDR1 and CDR2: SQVTM, ANQGSEA. The CDR3 runs to 13 residues. The CDR3 sequence is CSVESGSSYEQYF. Here the CDR3 DNA reads TGCAGCGTTGAATCAGGGTCGTCCTACGAGCAGTACTTC.

The chain couples TRBV4-1 to TRBJ2-7, with TRBD1 matching 7 bases. The V gene end was trimmed by 3 bases and the J gene end by 4 bases; junction bases not matched to a gene: 9. The CDR3 spans 15 residues. Germline V gene lookup returns CDR1 MGHRA and CDR2 YSYEKL. The CDR3 nucleotides read TGCGCCAGCAGCCACACCGGGACAGAGTTTTACGAGCAGTACTTC. Translating it yields CASSHTGTEFYEQYF.

The chain carries TRBV7-9 and TRBJ2-5; D gene ambiguous. CDR3 size: 14 residues. CDR1 SEHNR and CDR2 FQNEAQ come from the germline V gene (reference sequence). V gave up 5 bases and J gave up 0 bases, with 10 bases separating them. Here the CDR3 reads CASSLHRDQETQYF. In DNA form, the CDR3 reads TGTGCCAGCAGCCTCCACCGGGACCAAGAGACCCAGTACTTC.

This clone was counted a few times. The genes are TRBV4-3 and TRBJ2-7, with D possibly being TRBD2 (6 bases). Trimming took off 5 bases at V and 0 bases at J, with 14 bases between the two ends. Germline CDR1 reads LGHNA; CDR2 reads YSLEER. CDR3 length equals 15 residues. The CDR3 loop reads CASSVGLGSSYEQYF. As DNA, the CDR3 is TGCGCCAGCAGCGTGGGACTGGGAAGCTCCTACGAGCAGTACTTC.

The rearrangement links TRBV19 to TRBJ1-2, with TRBD1 matching 10 bases. Looked up from germline, CDR1 is LNHDA and CDR2 is SQIVND (reference sequence). Trimming removed 8 bases from V and 5 bases from J; junction bases left unmatched: 5. The CDR3 runs to 13 residues. CDR3 amino acids: CASYDRGPYGYTF. The DNA for the CDR3 is TGTGCCAGTTATGACAGGGGGCCTTATGGCTACACCTTC.

The V gene is TRBV13, the J gene TRBJ2-7; D call uncertain. This CDR3 region has 14 residues. Trimming stripped 5 bases from V and 0 bases from J, with 11 bases between. Looked up from germline, CDR1 is PRHDT and CDR2 is FYEKMQ (reference sequence). The CDR3 nucleotides read TGTGCCAGCAGCCACGGAGCTAGCTCCTACGAGCAGTACTTC. Its protein product is CASSHGASSYEQYF. The full variable domain, with the rest looked up from reference TRBV13 and TRBJ2-7, is AAGVIQSPRHLIKEKRETATLKCYPIPRHDTVYWYQQGPGQDPQFLISFYEKMQSDKGSIPDRFSAQQFSDYHSELNMSSLELGDSALYFCASSHGASSYEQYFGPGTRLTVT.

V gene TRBV4-1 combines with J gene TRBJ2-1; D ambiguous. The V gene lost 1 base and the J gene lost 4 bases, with 8 bases spanning the gap. The CDR3 is 14 residues long. Germline V gene sequence: CDR1 MGHRA, CDR2 YSYEKL. CDR3 coding DNA: TGCGCCAGCAGCCAAGTTAACAGTTACAATGAGCAGTTCTTC. Translation gives CASSQVNSYNEQFF.

This clone was observed a single time. CDR3 loop: CASSYSAGRNYEQYF. Written as DNA, the CDR3 is TGTGCCAGCAGTTACTCGGCAGGAAGAAACTACGAGCAGTACTTC. This chain joins TRBV6-5 and TRBJ2-7; D remains unclear. The CDR3 runs 15 residues. Germline loops: CDR1 MNHEY, CDR2 SVGAGI. Between the trimmed V and J ends, which lost 0 bases and 3 bases, there was a span of 12 bases.

The V and J genes are TRBV9 and TRBJ2-5, with TRBD2 as a possible D gene (5 bases). CDR1 is SGDLS, CDR2 YYNGEE, per germline. The V end lost 1 base, the J end lost 0 bases, and 10 bases lay between the germline ends. The CDR3 covers 15 residues. The CDR3 sequence is CASSVTSGNQETQYF. In DNA, the CDR3 is TGTGCCAGCAGCGTAACATCCGGGAACCAAGAGACCCAGTACTTC.

The chain joins TRBV15 to TRBJ2-3, with D unclear. This CDR3 has 15 amino acids. CDR1 and CDR2 from the germline V gene are LNHNV and YYDKDF (reference sequence). V dropped 0 bases and J dropped 1 base, with 8 bases sitting between them. The CDR3 sequence is CATSREGPGTDTQYF. The CDR3, as DNA: TGTGCCACCAGCAGAGAGGGCCCCGGCACAGATACGCAGTATTTT.

This clone has only a few counts. The chain has TRBV2 and TRBJ1-4, with a possible D match to TRBD1 (5 bases). V lost 2 bases and J lost 13, with 17 bases in between. CDR1 is SNHLY, CDR2 FYNNEI, per germline. This CDR3 has 14 amino acids. CDR3 coding DNA: TGTGCCAGCAGTGAATCCAGGACAAATCGGAGACTGTTTTTT. Its protein is CASSESRTNRRLFF.

The chain uses TRBV10-2 and TRBJ2-7; 8 bases agree with TRBD2. CDR1 and CDR2 (germline): WSHSY, SAAADI. CDR3 length: 13 amino acids. Unmatched junction bases numbered 6, after V lost 8 bases and J lost 3 bases. The CDR3 loop is CASGTGTSYEQYF. The DNA of the CDR3 is TGCGCCAGCGGCACCGGGACTAGCTACGAGCAGTACTTC.

This chain uses TRBV28 with TRBJ2-7; TRBD2 aligns across 9 bases. There are 16 residues in the CDR3. Germline CDR1 MDHEN, CDR2 SYDVKM. After removal of 5 bases from V and 1 base from J, the junction contained 9 bases not matched to a gene. The CDR3 region is CASSPLAAGGSYEQYF. CDR3 nucleotide sequence: TGTGCCAGCAGTCCCCTGGCGGCGGGGGGGTCCTACGAGCAGTACTTC.

The V and J genes are TRBV29-1 and TRBJ1-1; TRBD1 might be the D (5 bases). Germline CDR1 SQVTM, CDR2 ANQGSEA. With 4 bases removed from V and 0 bases from J, the gap between germline ends came to 9 bases. CDR3 length: 13 residues. The CDR3 DNA reads TGCAGCGTTGCGGAGGGGTTGAACACTGAAGCTTTCTTT. Its protein product is CSVAEGLNTEAFF.

The rearrangement uses TRBV27 and TRBJ2-7, with 8 bases identical to TRBD1. This CDR3 has 14 residues. With V trimmed by 6 bases and J by 4 bases, 8 bases remained unmatched. The germline CDR1 and CDR2 sequences are MNHEY and SMNVEV (reference sequence). The DNA of the CDR3 is TGTGCCAGCAGGCCAGGGGACAGGAGATACGAGCAGTACTTC. This sequence encodes CASRPGDRRYEQYF.

The V and J genes are TRBV9 and TRBJ2-7; 10 nucleotides line up with TRBD2. Per the germline V gene, CDR1 is SGDLS and CDR2 is YYNGEE. V was clipped by 4 bases and J by 0 bases; unmatched bases: 4. This CDR3 has 15 residues. The CDR3 loop is CASSPRTSGSYEQYF. In DNA form, the CDR3 reads TGTGCCAGCAGCCCCCGGACTAGCGGCTCCTACGAGCAGTACTTC.

Notes on this clone: Other DNA sequences in this specimen translate into the identical CDR3. The rearrangement uses TRBV5-5 and TRBJ2-7; 8 bases map to TRBD2. The CDR3 runs 14 residues. V dropped 2 bases and J dropped 3; count of bases not matched to a gene: 4. The germline CDR1 and CDR2 sequences are SGHKS and YYEKEE (reference sequence). The CDR3 loop reads CASSLRLAGYEQYF. The DNA for the CDR3 is TGTGCCAGCAGCTTACGTCTAGCGGGCTACGAGCAGTACTTC.

This sequence joins TRBV28 and TRBJ2-5, with a weak D call TRBD2 (6 bases). This CDR3 is 13 amino acids long. V was cut by 8 bases and J by 2 bases, with 12 bases left in between. The V gene's germline CDR1 is MDHEN and CDR2 SYDVKM. CDR3 nucleotide sequence: TGTGCCAGCTGCGGGACTTTACAAGAGACCCAGTACTTC. Its translation is CASCGTLQETQYF.

For the CDR3, the DNA is TGTGCCAGCAGCTACCAGGGGGGGGGACAGCCCCAGCATTTT. This codes for CASSYQGGGQPQHF. The chain links TRBV7-9 to TRBJ1-5; the match to TRBD1 covers 7 bases. The CDR3 runs 14 residues. With V trimmed by 4 bases and J by 7 bases, 7 bases remained unmatched. The germline CDR1 and CDR2 sequences are SEHNR and FQNEAQ (reference sequence).

This clone appeared once. The genes are TRBV7-9 and TRBJ1-1; D remains ambiguous. With 6 bases removed from V and 4 bases from J, the gap between germline ends came to 18 bases. Germline CDR1 and CDR2: SEHNR and FQNEAQ (reference sequence). CDR3 size: 15 residues. The CDR3 region has the DNA TGTGCCAGCAGAACACATACGCCCTTGGGCACTGAAGCTTTCTTT. This gives the protein CASRTHTPLGTEAFF.

The chain uses TRBV20-1 and TRBJ2-1; D remains unclear. Germline V lookup: CDR1 DFQATT, CDR2 SNEGSKA (reference sequence). The CDR3 has 10 amino acids. The V end was cut by 5 bases, the J end by 6 bases, with 5 bases between. CDR3 loop: CSAEINEQFF. The CDR3 DNA reads TGCAGTGCTGAGATCAATGAGCAGTTCTTC.

The CDR3 nucleotides read TGTGCCAGCAGTCGCCAAGGAGGGGGAAGCGGCTACACCTTC. This sequence encodes CASSRQGGGSGYTF. The rearrangement joins TRBV6-5 to TRBJ1-2, with D maybe TRBD1 (6 bases). CDR1 and CDR2 from the germline V gene are MNHEY and SVGAGI. This CDR3 has 14 residues. Trimming took 5 bases from V and 8 from J, leaving 18 bases between them.

This clone was observed once. This chain joins TRBV28 and TRBJ2-1; 7 nucleotides match TRBD2. From germline, CDR1 is MDHEN and CDR2 SYDVKM. The CDR3 covers 15 residues. The trim removed 6 bases at V and 2 bases at J, leaving 7 bases unmatched. CDR3 protein: CASRIRDYTYNEQFF. The CDR3 DNA reads as TGTGCCAGCAGGATCCGGGACTATACCTACAATGAGCAGTTCTTC.

Turning to this clone: Different DNA sequences within this sample yield the same CDR3. The chain has TRBV9 and TRBJ2-2; D is undetermined. The CDR3 has 13 residues. V was shortened by 3 bases and J by 1 base, with 4 bases between the two germline ends. The germline V gene encodes CDR1 SGDLS and CDR2 YYNGEE. The CDR3 nucleotides read TGTGCCAGCAGCGCCCAGAACACCGGGGAGCTGTTTTTT. Encoded protein: CASSAQNTGELFF.

The chain carries TRBV9 and TRBJ2-1; the match to TRBD1 covers 7 bases. This CDR3 is built from 14 residues. Trimming took 4 bases from V and 6 from J; bases not matched to a gene: 7. Germline loops: CDR1 SGDLS, CDR2 YYNGEE. The DNA for the CDR3 is TGTGCCAGCAGCTCCATGACAGGGCTCAATGAGCAGTTCTTC. Encoded protein: CASSSMTGLNEQFF.